This T cell receptor (beta chain) came from a study of cytomegalovirus exposure and HLA in healthy donors. It was with 60 Vbeta and 13 Jbeta primers that the PCR ran. The table came from immunoSEQ multiplex PCR; TCRdb's copy has only in-frame clones and leaves some out. Of 180,000 or so clones in the sample, roughly 80% are singletons; the top ten hold approximately 1.3%. The germline V gene encodes CDR1 SNHLY and CDR2 FYNNEI. With 5 bases clipped from V and 2 bases from J, the junction kept 7 bases outside the gene matches. This CDR3 has 15 amino acids. Sequences were obtained from PBMCs. The receptor was isolated from a girl between 5 and 17 years old in good health and CMV-seropositive. The chain is built from TRBV2 and TRBJ1-2; 8 positions match TRBD1. The CDR3 loop reads CASSHSGGDNYGYTF. Written as DNA, the CDR3 is TGTGCCAGCAGTCACTCAGGGGGCGACAACTATGGCTACACCTTC.